Presented here are 16 T cell receptor beta chains from one specimen sequenced in a study of CD8+ T cells in alopecia areata. The treatment is: oral pan-JAK inhibitor, 5-10 mg twice daily. After isolation, RNA underwent reverse transcription to generate cDNA as the sequencing template. Measured with immunoSEQ multiplex PCR; TCRdb has only the in-frame clones, and not every one. The table lists under 350,000 clones, roughly 60% of them singletons. The material was CD4+ T cells sorted from blood, obtained at week 24, from a patient treated with tofacitinib. Receptors originate from a human donor with alopecia areata.

The genes are TRBV30 and TRBJ1-6; D remains ambiguous. CDR1 and CDR2 from the germline V gene are GTSNPN and SVGIG (reference sequence). Trimming left V 1 base short and J 6 bases short, with 7 bases between. This CDR3 has 13 residues. The CDR3 region is CAWSGRGNSPLHF. The CDR3, as DNA: TGTGCCTGGAGTGGACGGGGTAATTCACCCCTCCACTTT. The complete variable domain, with remaining parts taken from reference TRBV30 and TRBJ1-6, reads SQTIHQWPATLVQPVGSPLSLECTVEGTSNPNLYWYRQAAGRGLQLLFYSVGIGQISSEVPQNLSASRPQDRQFILSSKKLLLSDSGFYLCAWSGRGNSPLHFGNGTRLTVT.

This chain links TRBV14 with TRBJ1-2, with 12 nucleotides matching TRBD1. Germline V lookup: CDR1 SGHDN, CDR2 FVKESK. CDR3 size: 16 residues. Trimming cost V 3 bases and J 4 bases; bases outside gene matches: 6. This chain's CDR3 is CASSQGQGAAGYGYTF. The CDR3 DNA reads TGTGCCAGCAGCCAGGGACAGGGGGCAGCGGGCTATGGCTACACCTTC. Variable domain in full (rest from reference TRBV14 and TRBJ1-2): EAGVTQFPSHSVIEKGQTVTLRCDPISGHDNLYWYRRVMGKEIKFLLHFVKESKQDESGMPNNRFLAERTGGTYSTLKVQPAELEDSGVYFCASSQGQGAAGYGYTFGSGTRLTVV.

This clone was detected a few times. The chain uses TRBV5-1 and TRBJ1-1, with a possible D match to TRBD1 (5 bases). V dropped 4 bases and J dropped 1 base, with 17 bases sitting between them. Germline values: CDR1 SGHRS, CDR2 YFSETQ. The CDR3 has 16 amino acids. CDR3 in DNA: TGCGCCAGCAGCCTCTCCTTTAGGGGAGGGAACACTGAAGCTTTCTTT. Translating gives CASSLSFRGGNTEAFF.

V gene TRBV29-1 combines with J gene TRBJ2-3, with 8 bases lining up with TRBD2. Germline V CDR1 and CDR2: SQVTM, ANQGSEA. V was pared by 4 bases and J by 1 base, with 7 bases of the junction left unmatched. The CDR3 consists of 15 residues. The CDR3 loop is CSVGPPRGGTDTQYF. The CDR3 coding sequence is TGCAGCGTTGGACCCCCGCGGGGGGGCACAGATACGCAGTATTTT.

The CDR3 DNA reads as TGTGCCAGCAGCCAGTTCGACGAGCAGTACTTC. Translating gives CASSQFDEQYF. The rearrangement links TRBV14 to TRBJ2-7; the D is unclear. The V end was cut by 3 bases, the J end by 5 bases, with 5 bases between. The CDR3 extends over 11 amino acids. Germline values: CDR1 SGHDN, CDR2 FVKESK.

This sequence joins TRBV7-9 and TRBJ2-1, with a weak D call TRBD1 (5 bases). CDR1 is SEHNR, CDR2 FQNEAQ, per germline (reference sequence). CDR3 size: 12 residues. Trimming cost V 4 bases and J 10 bases, with 11 bases left between them. Here the CDR3 reads CASSWMGLEQFF. The CDR3 DNA sequence: TGTGCCAGCAGCTGGATGGGGCTCGAGCAGTTCTTC.

The V call is TRBV14, the J call TRBJ1-1, with D perhaps matching TRBD1 (5 bases). CDR3 length: 14 residues. CDR1 SGHDN and CDR2 FVKESK come from the germline V gene. The V end lost 2 bases, the J end lost 4 bases, and 11 bases lay between the germline ends. The CDR3 reads CASSQQPGSTEAFF. DNA for the CDR3: TGTGCCAGCAGCCAACAGCCAGGGAGCACTGAAGCTTTCTTT.

This clone was observed a handful of times. The chain joins TRBV4-3 to TRBJ1-1, with 7 bases matching TRBD1. V shed 3 bases, J shed 7 bases, and the junction held 8 bases outside the gene matches. Germline V lookup: CDR1 LGHNA, CDR2 YSLEER. There are 14 residues in the CDR3. The CDR3 DNA follows: TGCGCCAGCAGCCACAAAGACAGGGAAGGTGAAGCTTTCTTT. Its protein product is CASSHKDREGEAFF.

The CDR3 coding sequence is TGTGCCAGCAGCCAGGGGACACCTGACTTAAATTCACCCCTCCACTTT. Translating gives CASSQGTPDLNSPLHF. The chain carries TRBV4-2 and TRBJ1-6; weak D call: TRBD1 (6 bases). Germline-derived CDR1 and CDR2 are LGHNA and YNFKEQ. V lost 3 bases and J 7 bases, leaving 16 bases between the germline ends. CDR3 length: 16 residues.

This chain uses TRBV7-6 with TRBJ1-5; perhaps TRBD1 as D (6 bases). Germline V gives CDR1 SGHVS, CDR2 FNYEAQ. V lost 3 bases and J 4 bases, leaving 10 bases between the germline ends. CDR3 length equals 14 residues. CDR3 in amino acids: CASSLGQGNQPQHF. The CDR3 region has the DNA TGTGCCAGCAGCTTGGGCCAGGGGAATCAGCCCCAGCATTTT. The whole variable domain, filled in from reference TRBV7-6 and TRBJ1-5, reads GAGVSQSPRYKVTKRGQDVALRCDPISGHVSLYWYRQALGQGPEFLTYFNYEAQQDKSGLPNDRFSAERPEGSISTLTIQRTEQRDSAMYRCASSLGQGNQPQHFGDGTRLSIL.

The V gene is TRBV29-1, the J gene TRBJ2-3; D uncertain. With 6 bases removed from V and 2 bases from J, the gap between germline ends came to 12 bases. The germline V gene encodes CDR1 SQVTM and CDR2 ANQGSEA. This CDR3 has 13 residues. The CDR3 spells CSVSTRITDTQYF. Written as DNA, the CDR3 is TGCAGCGTCAGTACCAGGATCACAGATACGCAGTATTTT.

The V call is TRBV7-9, the J call TRBJ2-3; D ambiguous. Germline V gene lookup returns CDR1 SEHNR and CDR2 FQNEAQ (reference sequence). This CDR3 comprises 11 residues. V lost 5 bases to trimming and J lost 2 bases, with 2 bases between them. The CDR3 protein is CASSNTDTQYF. The DNA for the CDR3 is TGTGCCAGCAGCAACACAGATACGCAGTATTTT.

CDR3 amino acids: CASSQGGSRDGIYEQYF. The CDR3 DNA reads TGTGCCAGCAGCCAAGGGGGCTCGAGGGACGGTATATACGAGCAGTACTTC. The chain recombines TRBV4-2 with TRBJ2-7; possibly TRBD1 or TRBD2 for D (5 bases each). Trimming left V 1 base short and J 4 bases short, with 20 bases between. Germline-derived CDR1 and CDR2 are LGHNA and YNFKEQ. The CDR3 covers 17 residues.

The chain employs TRBV29-1 and TRBJ2-6, with 9 bases that match TRBD1. With 0 bases clipped from V and 4 bases from J, the junction kept 10 bases outside the gene matches. The CDR3 runs to 18 residues. Germline CDR1 is SQVTM and CDR2 is ANQGSEA. CDR3 region: CSVEDLPNRGPGANVLTF. The CDR3 DNA sequence: TGCAGCGTTGAAGACCTGCCAAACAGGGGGCCAGGGGCCAACGTCCTGACTTTC.

This clone turned up a few times. The V gene is TRBV29-1, the J gene TRBJ2-5; 10 nucleotides agree with TRBD1. The CDR3 is made up of 16 amino acids. CDR1 and CDR2 from the germline V gene are SQVTM and ANQGSEA. The V gene end was trimmed by 6 bases and the J gene end by 3 bases; junction bases not matched to a gene: 13. Here the CDR3 reads CSVAGEPGQGKETQYF. CDR3 coding DNA: TGCAGCGTCGCCGGCGAACCGGGACAGGGGAAAGAGACCCAGTACTTC.

This chain links TRBV5-6 with TRBJ2-3; D is ambiguous. Between the trimmed V and J ends, which lost 3 bases and 2 bases, there was a span of 10 bases. CDR1 and CDR2 from the germline V gene are SGHDT and YYEEEE. The CDR3 covers 14 residues. CDR3 in DNA: TGTGCCAGCAGCTACCTAAGGGACACAGATACGCAGTATTTT. Its translation: CASSYLRDTDTQYF.